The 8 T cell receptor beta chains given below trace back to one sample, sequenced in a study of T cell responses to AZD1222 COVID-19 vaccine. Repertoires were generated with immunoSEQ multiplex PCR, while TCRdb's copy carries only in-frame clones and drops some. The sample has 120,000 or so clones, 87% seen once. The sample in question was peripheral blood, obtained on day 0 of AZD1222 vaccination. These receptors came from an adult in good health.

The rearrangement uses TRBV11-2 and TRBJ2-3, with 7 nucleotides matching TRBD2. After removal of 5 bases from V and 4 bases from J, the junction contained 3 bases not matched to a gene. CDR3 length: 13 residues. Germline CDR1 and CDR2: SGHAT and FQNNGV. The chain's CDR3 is CASSIGLADTQYF. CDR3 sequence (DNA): TGTGCCAGCAGCATAGGACTAGCAGATACGCAGTATTTT.

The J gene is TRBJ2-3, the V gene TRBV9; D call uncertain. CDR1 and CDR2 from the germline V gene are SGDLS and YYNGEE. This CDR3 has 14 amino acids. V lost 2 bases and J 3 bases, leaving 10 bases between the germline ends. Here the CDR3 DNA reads TGTGCCAGCAGCGTTTTGGGCTCGACAGATACGCAGTATTTT. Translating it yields CASSVLGSTDTQYF.

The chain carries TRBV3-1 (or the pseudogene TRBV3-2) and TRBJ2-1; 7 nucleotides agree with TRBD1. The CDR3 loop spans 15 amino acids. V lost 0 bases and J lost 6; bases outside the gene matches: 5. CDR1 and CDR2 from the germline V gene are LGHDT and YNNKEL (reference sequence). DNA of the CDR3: TGTGCCAGCAGCCAAGATTTAGGGACAGCCAATGAGCAGTTCTTC. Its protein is CASSQDLGTANEQFF.

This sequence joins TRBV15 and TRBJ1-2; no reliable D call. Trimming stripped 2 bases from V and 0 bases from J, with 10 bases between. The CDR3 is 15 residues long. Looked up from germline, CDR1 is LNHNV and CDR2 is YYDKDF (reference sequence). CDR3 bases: TGTGCCACCAGCAGAAACAAAGAAGCTAACTATGGCTACACCTTC. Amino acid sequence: CATSRNKEANYGYTF.

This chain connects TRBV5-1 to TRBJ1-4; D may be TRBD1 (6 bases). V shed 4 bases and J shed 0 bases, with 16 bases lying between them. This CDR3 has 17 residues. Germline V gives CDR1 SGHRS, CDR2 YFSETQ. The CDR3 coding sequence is TGCGCCAGCAGCCCCGGGGGGCCCGTTGCAACTAATGAAAAACTGTTTTTT. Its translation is CASSPGGPVATNEKLFF. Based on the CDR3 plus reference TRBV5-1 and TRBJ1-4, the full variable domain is KAGVTQTPRYLIKTRGQQVTLSCSPISGHRSVSWYQQTPGQGLQFLFEYFSETQRNKGNFPGRFSGRQFSNSRSEMNVSTLELGDSALYLCASSPGGPVATNEKLFFGSGTQLSVL.

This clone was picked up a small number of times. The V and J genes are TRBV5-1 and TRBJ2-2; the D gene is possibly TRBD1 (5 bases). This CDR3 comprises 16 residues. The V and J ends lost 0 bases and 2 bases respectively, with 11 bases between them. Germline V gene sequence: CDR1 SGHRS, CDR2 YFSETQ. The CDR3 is CASSLEGWGNTGELFF. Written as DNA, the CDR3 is TGCGCCAGCAGCTTGGAGGGGTGGGGCAACACCGGGGAGCTGTTTTTT.

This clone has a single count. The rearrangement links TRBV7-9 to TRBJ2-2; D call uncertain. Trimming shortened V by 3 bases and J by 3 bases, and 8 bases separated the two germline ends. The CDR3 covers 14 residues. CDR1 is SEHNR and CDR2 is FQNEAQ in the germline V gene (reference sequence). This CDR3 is CASSFGLYTGELFF. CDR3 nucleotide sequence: TGTGCCAGCAGCTTCGGGCTGTACACCGGGGAGCTGTTTTTT.

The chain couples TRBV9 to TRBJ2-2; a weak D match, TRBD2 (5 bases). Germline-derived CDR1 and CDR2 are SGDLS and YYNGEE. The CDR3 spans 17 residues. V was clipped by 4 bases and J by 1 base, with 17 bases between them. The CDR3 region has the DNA TGTGCCAGCAGCTTCCCGGGGTGGGCAGAGAACACCGGGGAGCTGTTTTTT. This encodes CASSFPGWAENTGELFF. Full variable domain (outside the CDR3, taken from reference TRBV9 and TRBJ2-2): DSGVTQTPKHLITATGQRVTLRCSPRSGDLSVYWYQQSLDQGLQFLIQYYNGEERAKGNILERFSAQQFPDLHSELNLSSLELGDSALYFCASSFPGWAENTGELFFGEGSRLTVL.